This T cell receptor (beta chain) comes out of a study of beta chain features in type 1 diabetes. About the study: No age, gender or cell yield differences were seen between patients and healthy donors. Across every sample, around 98 million sorted cells were examined in total.

The CDR3 runs 16 residues. V shed 6 bases and J shed 1 base, with 17 bases lying between them. Germline CDR1 is SGHDN and CDR2 is FVKESK. CD45RO/CCR7/CD25/CD127/CD95/CD27 staining was used to isolate CD4+ naive, central memory, regulatory and stem cell-like memory cells by sorting. Regarding the study as a whole: Shorter TCRB CDR3s, moderately but significantly so, were found in Type 1 diabetes patients in all four CD4+ subsets.

Expressed TCRB transcripts were sequenced after all isolated RNA was converted to cDNA. About 3.6 million reads on average were seen across naive, central memory and regulatory T cell samples. Clones were sequenced by immunoSEQ multiplex PCR, and TCRdb holds only the in-frame ones, with some missing. This table holds around 690,000 clones, over 10% found once. To note about this clone: Its antigen is unknown.

The sequence was collected from a man aged 25 to 40 with type 1 diabetes. Material: naive CD4+ T cells from blood. J is TRBJ2-3 and V is TRBV14; D unresolved. In DNA, the CDR3 is TGTGCCAGCAGACCTAATTCCTTTGAGCGCACAGATACGCAGTATTTT. This codes for CASRPNSFERTDTQYF.